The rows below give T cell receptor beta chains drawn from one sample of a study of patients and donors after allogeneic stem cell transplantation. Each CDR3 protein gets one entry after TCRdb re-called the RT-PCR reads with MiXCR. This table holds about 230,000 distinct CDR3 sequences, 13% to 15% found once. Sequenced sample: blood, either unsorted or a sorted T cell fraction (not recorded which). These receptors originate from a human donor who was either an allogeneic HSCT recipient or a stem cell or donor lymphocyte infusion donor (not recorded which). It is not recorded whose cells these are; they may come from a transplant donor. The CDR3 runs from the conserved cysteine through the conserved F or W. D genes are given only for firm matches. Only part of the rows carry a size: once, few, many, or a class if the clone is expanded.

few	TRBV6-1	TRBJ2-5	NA	CASSPFSRVAGETQYF	TGTGCCAGCAGTCCGTTTTCCAGGGTGGCGGGGGAGACCCAGTACTTC
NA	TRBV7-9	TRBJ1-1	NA	CASSLAAQNTEAFF	TGTGCCAGCAGCTTAGCGGCCCAGAACACTGAAGCTTTCTTT
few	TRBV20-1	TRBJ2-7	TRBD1	CSAREGTGSRLEQYF	TGCAGTGCTAGAGAAGGGACAGGGTCTCGACTCGAGCAGTACTTC
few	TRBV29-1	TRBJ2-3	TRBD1	CSVNRRDRGLRDTQYF	TGCAGCGTTAATCGCCGGGACAGGGGGCTTAGAGATACGCAGTATTTT
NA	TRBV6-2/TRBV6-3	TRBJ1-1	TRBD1	CASADPGQGKTEAFF	TGTGCCAGCGCCGACCCGGGACAGGGTAAAACTGAAGCTTTCTTT
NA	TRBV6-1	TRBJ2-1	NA	CASRPGGGDNEQFF	TGTGCCAGCAGACCAGGGGGGGGGGACAATGAGCAGTTCTTC
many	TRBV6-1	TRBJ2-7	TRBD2	CASSPGLAGSRGVEQYF	TGTGCCAGCAGTCCGGGACTAGCGGGAAGCCGAGGGGTGGAGCAGTACTTC
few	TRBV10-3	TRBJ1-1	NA	CAINDGNTEAFF	TGTGCCATCAACGACGGGAACACTGAAGCTTTCTTT
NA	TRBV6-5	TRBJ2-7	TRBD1	CASIDRGEQYF	TGTGCCAGCATCGACAGGGGCGAGCAGTACTTC
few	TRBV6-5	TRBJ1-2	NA	CASSYSPAGLPGGYTF	TGTGCCAGCAGTTACTCTCCGGCAGGGCTGCCGGGTGGCTACACCTTC
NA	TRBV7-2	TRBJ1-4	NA	CASSLRVTNEKLFF	TGTGCCAGCAGCTTACGTGTAACTAATGAAAAACTGTTTTTT
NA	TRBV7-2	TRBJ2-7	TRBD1	CASSSRDRTYEQYF	TGTGCCAGCAGCTCCCGGGACAGGACCTACGAGCAGTACTTC
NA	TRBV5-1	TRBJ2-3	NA	CASSLSGVLDTQYF	TGCGCCAGCAGCTTGTCGGGGGTCCTAGATACGCAGTATTTT
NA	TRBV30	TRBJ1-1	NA	CACQWNTEAFF	TGTGCCTGTCAGTGGAACACTGAAGCTTTCTTT
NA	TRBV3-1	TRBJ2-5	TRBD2	CASSVGLAVVTQYF	TGTGCCAGCAGCGTAGGACTAGCGGTAGTGACCCAGTACTTC
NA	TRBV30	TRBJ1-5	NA	CAWSVGRAGNQPQHF	TGTGCCTGGAGTGTAGGCAGGGCGGGCAATCAGCCCCAGCATTTT
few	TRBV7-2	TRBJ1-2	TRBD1	CASSLGEQGAIYGYTF	TGTGCCAGCAGCTTAGGGGAGCAGGGGGCGATCTATGGCTACACCTTC
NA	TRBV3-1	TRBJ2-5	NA	CASSQGGLQETQYF	TGTGCCAGCAGCCAAGGGGGCCTCCAAGAGACCCAGTACTTC
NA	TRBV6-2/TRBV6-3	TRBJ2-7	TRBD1	CASSYSSRQGASPQYF	TGTGCCAGCAGTTACTCGAGTAGGCAGGGGGCCTCGCCGCAGTACTTC
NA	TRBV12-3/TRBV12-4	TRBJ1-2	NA	CASSLGHAYGYTF	TGTGCCAGCAGTTTAGGACACGCCTATGGCTACACCTTC
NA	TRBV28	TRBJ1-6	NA	CASTPDSAYNSPLHF	TGTGCCAGCACCCCTGATTCAGCCTATAATTCACCCCTCCACTTT
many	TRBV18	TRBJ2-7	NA	CASSPGIANYEQYF	TGTGCCAGCTCACCGGGGATTGCAAACTACGAGCAGTACTTC
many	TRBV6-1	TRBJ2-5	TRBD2	CASRQLAGGNQETQYF	TGTGCCAGCAGGCAGCTAGCGGGAGGAAACCAAGAGACCCAGTACTTC
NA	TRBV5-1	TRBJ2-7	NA	CASSLAGKPYEQYF	TGCGCCAGCAGCTTGGCGGGCAAACCCTACGAGCAGTACTTC
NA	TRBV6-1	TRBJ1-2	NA	CASRRTRGNGYTF	TGTGCCAGCAGGAGGACCCGGGGAAACGGCTACACCTTC
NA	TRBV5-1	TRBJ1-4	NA	CASSEQGYEKLFF	TGCGCCAGCAGCGAACAGGGTTATGAAAAACTGTTTTTT
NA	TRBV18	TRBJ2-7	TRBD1	CASSPPRGTGVPGEQYF	TGTGCCAGCTCACCACCCCGGGGGACAGGAGTCCCTGGAGAGCAGTACTTC
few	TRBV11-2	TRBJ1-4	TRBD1	CASSRGTGGKLFF	TGTGCCAGCAGCCGCGGAACAGGGGGAAAACTGTTTTTT
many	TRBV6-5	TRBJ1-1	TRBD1	CASSSTPGQKEAFF	TGTGCCAGCAGTTCCACCCCGGGACAGAAGGAAGCTTTCTTT
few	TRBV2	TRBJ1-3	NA	CASSEGGFGNTIYF	TGTGCCAGCAGTGAAGGGGGATTCGGAAACACCATATATTTT
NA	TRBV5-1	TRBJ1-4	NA	CASSPGGRQGEKLFF	TGCGCCAGCAGCCCCGGAGGCCGGCAGGGGGAAAAACTGTTTTTT
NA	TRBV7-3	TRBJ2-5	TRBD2	CASSHRGGTSGETQYF	TGTGCCAGCAGCCACCGCGGTGGGACTAGCGGGGAGACCCAGTACTTC
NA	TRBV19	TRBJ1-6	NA	CATGVSYNSPLHF	TGTGCCACGGGAGTCTCCTATAATTCACCCCTCCACTTT
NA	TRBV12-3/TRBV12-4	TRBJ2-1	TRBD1	CATMTGRGYNEQFF	TGTGCCACCATGACAGGGAGAGGGTACAATGAGCAGTTCTTC
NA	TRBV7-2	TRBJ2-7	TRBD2	CASSLDRLAGEYF	TGTGCCAGCAGCTTAGATAGGCTAGCGGGGGAGTACTTC
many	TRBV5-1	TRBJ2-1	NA	CASSLLSRSLNEQFF	TGCGCCAGCAGCTTGCTTAGCAGGTCTTTGAATGAGCAGTTCTTC
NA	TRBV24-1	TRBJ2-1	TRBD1	CATSDHPSTGISGHNEQFF	TGTGCCACCAGTGACCACCCGTCGACAGGGATCTCCGGCCACAATGAGCAGTTCTTC
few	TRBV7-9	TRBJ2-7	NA	CASSLAGRASSYEQYF	TGTGCCAGCAGCTTAGCCGGCCGGGCCAGCTCCTACGAGCAGTACTTC
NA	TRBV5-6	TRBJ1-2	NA	CASGLQRRNFDGYTF	TGTGCCAGCGGGCTCCAAAGGCGGAATTTTGATGGCTACACCTTC
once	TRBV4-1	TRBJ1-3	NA	CASRQGDTIYF	TGCGCCAGCAGACAGGGTGACACCATATATTTT
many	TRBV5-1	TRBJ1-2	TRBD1	CASSMPGQGSYGYTF	TGCGCCAGCAGCATGCCGGGACAGGGGTCCTATGGCTACACCTTC
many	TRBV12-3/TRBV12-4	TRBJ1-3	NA	CASTLTSGNTIYF	TGTGCCAGCACCCTCACTTCTGGAAACACCATATATTTT
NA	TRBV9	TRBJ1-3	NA	CASRSSGNTIYF	TGTGCCAGCAGGAGTTCTGGAAACACCATATATTTT
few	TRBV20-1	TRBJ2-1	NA	CSAMPGRNNEQFF	TGCAGTGCTATGCCGGGGCGAAACAATGAGCAGTTCTTC
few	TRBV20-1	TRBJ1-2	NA	CSARLTAHYGYTF	TGCAGTGCTAGATTGACAGCCCACTATGGCTACACCTTC
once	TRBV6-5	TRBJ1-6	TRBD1	CASSYSGTGNSPLHF	TGTGCCAGCAGTTACTCCGGGACAGGGAATTCACCCCTCCACTTT
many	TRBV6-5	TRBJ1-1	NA	CASSYAGENTEAFF	TGTGCCAGCAGTTACGCGGGGGAGAACACTGAAGCTTTCTTT